This note documents a single T cell receptor beta chain sequence. Each sample used at least 7 million PBMCs. The sample belongs to a study of blood T cells in healthy people across ages. Next came a second PCR, run for about 7 to 12 cycles, which used a sample-barcoded 5' primer along with a J-beta primer mix. A single record per CDR3 protein comes from TCRdb applying MiXCR to the 5' RACE reads. The table shows approximately 690,000 distinct CDR3 sequences, with around 41% occurring only once. The germline gives CDR1 SGHVS, CDR2 FQNEAQ. The V segment lost 4 bases and the J segment 1 base; nucleotides outside the gene matches: 3. The CDR3 consists of 14 residues.

What was sequenced was blood. V gene TRBV7-8 combines with J gene TRBJ2-5; 7 nucleotides align to TRBD1. This receptor was obtained from a man older than 75 in good health. The CDR3 DNA reads as TGTGCCAGCAGCTCGACAGGGCTCCAAGAGACCCAGTACTTC. Translation: CASSSTGLQETQYF. The full variable domain, in which reference TRBV7-8 and TRBJ2-5 provide the parts outside the CDR3, is GAGVSQSPRYKVAKRGQDVALRCDPISGHVSLFWYQQALGQGPEFLTYFQNEAQLDKSGLPSDRFFAERPEGSVSTLKIQRTQQEDSAVYLCASSSTGLQETQYFGPGTRLLVL.